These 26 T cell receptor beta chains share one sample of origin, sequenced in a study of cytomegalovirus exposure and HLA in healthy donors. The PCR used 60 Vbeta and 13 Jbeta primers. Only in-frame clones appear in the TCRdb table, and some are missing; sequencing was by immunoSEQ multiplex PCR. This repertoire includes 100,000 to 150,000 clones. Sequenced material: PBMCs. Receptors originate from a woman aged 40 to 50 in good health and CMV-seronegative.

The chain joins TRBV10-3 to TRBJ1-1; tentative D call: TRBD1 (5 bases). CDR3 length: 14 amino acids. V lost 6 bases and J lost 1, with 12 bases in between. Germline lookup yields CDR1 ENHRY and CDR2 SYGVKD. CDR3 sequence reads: CAISQRQTNTEAFF. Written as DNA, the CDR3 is TGTGCCATCAGCCAGCGACAGACGAACACTGAAGCTTTCTTT.

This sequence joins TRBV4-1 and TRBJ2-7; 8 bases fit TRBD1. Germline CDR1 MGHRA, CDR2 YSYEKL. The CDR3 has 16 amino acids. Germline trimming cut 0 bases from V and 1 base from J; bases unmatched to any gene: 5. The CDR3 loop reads CASSQEVTGVSYEQYF. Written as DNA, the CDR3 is TGCGCCAGCAGCCAAGAGGTGACAGGGGTGTCCTACGAGCAGTACTTC.

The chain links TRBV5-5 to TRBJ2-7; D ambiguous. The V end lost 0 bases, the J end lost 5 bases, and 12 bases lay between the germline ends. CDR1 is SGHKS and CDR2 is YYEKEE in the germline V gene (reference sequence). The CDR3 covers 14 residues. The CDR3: CASSLGVGPHEQYV. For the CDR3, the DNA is TGTGCCAGCAGCTTGGGGGTTGGGCCCCACGAGCAGTACGTC.

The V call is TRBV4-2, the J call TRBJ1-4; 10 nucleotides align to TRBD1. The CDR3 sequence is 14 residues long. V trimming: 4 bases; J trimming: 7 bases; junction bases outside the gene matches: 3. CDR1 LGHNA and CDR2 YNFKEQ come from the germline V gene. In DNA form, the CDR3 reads TGTGCCAGCAGCCCGGGGACAGGGGTTGAAAAACTGTTTTTT. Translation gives CASSPGTGVEKLFF.

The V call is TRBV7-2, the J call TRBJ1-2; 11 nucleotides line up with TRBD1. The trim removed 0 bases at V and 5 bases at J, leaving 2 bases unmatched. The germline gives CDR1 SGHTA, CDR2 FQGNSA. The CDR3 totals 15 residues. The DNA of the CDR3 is TGTGCCAGCAGCTTAGCGGACAGGGGGCTGTATGGCTACACCTTC. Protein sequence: CASSLADRGLYGYTF.

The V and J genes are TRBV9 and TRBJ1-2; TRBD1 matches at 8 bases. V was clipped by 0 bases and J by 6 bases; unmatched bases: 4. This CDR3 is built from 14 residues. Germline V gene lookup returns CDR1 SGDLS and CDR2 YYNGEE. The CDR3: CASSVGRTGNGYTF. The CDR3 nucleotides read TGTGCCAGCAGCGTAGGAAGGACAGGGAATGGCTACACCTTC. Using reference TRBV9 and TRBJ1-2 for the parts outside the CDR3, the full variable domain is DSGVTQTPKHLITATGQRVTLRCSPRSGDLSVYWYQQSLDQGLQFLIQYYNGEERAKGNILERFSAQQFPDLHSELNLSSLELGDSALYFCASSVGRTGNGYTFGSGTRLTVV.

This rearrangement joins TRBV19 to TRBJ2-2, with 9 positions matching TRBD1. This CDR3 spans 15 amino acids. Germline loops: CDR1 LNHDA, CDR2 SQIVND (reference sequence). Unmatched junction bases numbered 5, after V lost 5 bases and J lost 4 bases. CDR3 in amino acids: CASSLDRGGTGELFF. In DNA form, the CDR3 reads TGTGCCAGTAGTTTGGACAGGGGTGGCACCGGGGAGCTGTTTTTT.

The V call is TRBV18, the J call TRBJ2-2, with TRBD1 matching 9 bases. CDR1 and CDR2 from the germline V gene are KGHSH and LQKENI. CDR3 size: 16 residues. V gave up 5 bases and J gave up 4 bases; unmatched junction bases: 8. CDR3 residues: CASSSTGGLGTGELFF. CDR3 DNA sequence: TGTGCCAGCTCATCAACAGGGGGCCTCGGCACCGGGGAGCTGTTTTTT.

CDR3 protein: CASSLVGRDLRGYTF. CDR3 DNA: TGTGCCAGCAGCTTGGTGGGCAGGGATCTCCGCGGCTACACCTTC. J is TRBJ1-2 and V is TRBV5-5; D may be TRBD1 (5 bases). With 0 bases removed from V and 8 bases from J, the gap between germline ends came to 17 bases. The CDR3 runs 15 residues. CDR1 is SGHKS, CDR2 YYEKEE, per germline (reference sequence). The whole variable domain, filled in from reference TRBV5-5 and TRBJ1-2, reads DAGVTQSPTHLIKTRGQQVTLRCSPISGHKSVSWYQQVLGQGPQFIFQYYEKEERGRGNFPDRFSARQFPNYSSELNVNALLLGDSALYLCASSLVGRDLRGYTFGSGTRLTVV.

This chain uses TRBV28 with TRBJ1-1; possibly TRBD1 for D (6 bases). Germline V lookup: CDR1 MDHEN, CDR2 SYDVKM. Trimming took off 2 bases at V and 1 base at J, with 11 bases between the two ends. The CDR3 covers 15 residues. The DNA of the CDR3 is TGTGCCAGCAGTTTAACAGGGTTAGGGAACACTGAAGCTTTCTTT. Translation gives CASSLTGLGNTEAFF.

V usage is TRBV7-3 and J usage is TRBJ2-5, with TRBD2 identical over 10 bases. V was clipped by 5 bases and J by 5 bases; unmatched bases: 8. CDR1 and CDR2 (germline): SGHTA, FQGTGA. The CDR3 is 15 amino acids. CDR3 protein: CASSPLAGVGETQYF. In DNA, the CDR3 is TGTGCCAGCAGCCCCCTAGCGGGGGTTGGCGAGACCCAGTACTTC.

CDR3 DNA sequence: TGTGCCAGCAGCAAATTAACGCGGGGGCTGTCCTACAATGAGCAGTTCTTC. Its translation is CASSKLTRGLSYNEQFF. The chain joins TRBV7-2 to TRBJ2-1; a possible D gene is TRBD2 (7 bases). With 5 bases removed from V and 1 base from J, the gap between germline ends came to 18 bases. The CDR3 loop spans 17 amino acids. Germline CDR1 and CDR2: SGHTA and FQGNSA.

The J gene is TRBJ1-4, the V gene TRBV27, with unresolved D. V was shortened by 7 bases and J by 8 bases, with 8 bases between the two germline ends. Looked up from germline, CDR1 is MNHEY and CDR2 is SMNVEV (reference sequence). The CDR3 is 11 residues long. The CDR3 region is CASKTGEKLFF. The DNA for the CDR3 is TGTGCCAGCAAGACCGGGGAAAAACTGTTTTTT.

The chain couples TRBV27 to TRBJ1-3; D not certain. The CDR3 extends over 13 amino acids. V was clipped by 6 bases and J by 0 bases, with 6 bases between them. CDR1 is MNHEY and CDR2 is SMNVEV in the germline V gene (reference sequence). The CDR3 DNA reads TGTGCCAGCAGGCCGAGCTCTGGAAACACCATATATTTT. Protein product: CASRPSSGNTIYF.

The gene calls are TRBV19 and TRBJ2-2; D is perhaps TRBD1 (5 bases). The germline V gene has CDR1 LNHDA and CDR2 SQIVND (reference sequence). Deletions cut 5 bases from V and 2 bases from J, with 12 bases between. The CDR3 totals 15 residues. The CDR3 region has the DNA TGTGCCAGTAGTTGGTCTGGGGCCAACACCGGGGAGCTGTTTTTT. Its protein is CASSWSGANTGELFF.

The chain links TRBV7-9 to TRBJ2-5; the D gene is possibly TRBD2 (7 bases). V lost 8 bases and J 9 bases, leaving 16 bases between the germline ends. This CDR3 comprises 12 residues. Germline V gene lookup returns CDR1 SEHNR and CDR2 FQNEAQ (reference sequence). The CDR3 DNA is TGTGCCAGCCAGTCACAGGGAGGGGCCCAGTACTTC. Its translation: CASQSQGGAQYF.

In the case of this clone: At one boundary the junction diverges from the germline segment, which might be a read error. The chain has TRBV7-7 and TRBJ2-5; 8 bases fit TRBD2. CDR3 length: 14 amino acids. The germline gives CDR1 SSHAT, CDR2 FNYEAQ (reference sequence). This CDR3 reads CASSLEASGETQYF. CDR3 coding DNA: TGTGCTAGCAGCTTAGAGGCTAGCGGGGAGACCCAGTACTTC.

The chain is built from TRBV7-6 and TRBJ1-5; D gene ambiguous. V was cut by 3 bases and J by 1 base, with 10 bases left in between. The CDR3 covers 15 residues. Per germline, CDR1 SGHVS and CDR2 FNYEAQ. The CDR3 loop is CASSLHFGSNQPQHF. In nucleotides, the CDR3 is TGTGCCAGCAGCTTGCATTTCGGGAGCAATCAGCCCCAGCATTTT.

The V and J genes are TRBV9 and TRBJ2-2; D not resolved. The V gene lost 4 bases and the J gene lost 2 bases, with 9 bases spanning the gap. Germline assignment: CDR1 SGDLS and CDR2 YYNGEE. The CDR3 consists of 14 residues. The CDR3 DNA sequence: TGTGCCAGCAGCCCCCTCTTAAACACCGGGGAGCTGTTTTTT. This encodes CASSPLLNTGELFF.

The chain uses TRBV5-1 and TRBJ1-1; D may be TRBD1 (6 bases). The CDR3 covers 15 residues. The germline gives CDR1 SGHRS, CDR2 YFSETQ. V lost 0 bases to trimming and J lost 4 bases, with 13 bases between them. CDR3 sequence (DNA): TGCGCCAGCAGCTTGGCATGGGGGCGCATCACTGAAGCTTTCTTT. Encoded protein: CASSLAWGRITEAFF.

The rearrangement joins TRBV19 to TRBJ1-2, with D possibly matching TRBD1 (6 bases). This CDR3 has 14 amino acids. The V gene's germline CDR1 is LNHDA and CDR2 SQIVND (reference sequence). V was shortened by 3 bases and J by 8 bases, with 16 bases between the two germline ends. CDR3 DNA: TGTGCCAGTAGTATCCGGGGGGCCGGTGGAGGCTACACCTTC. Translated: CASSIRGAGGGYTF.

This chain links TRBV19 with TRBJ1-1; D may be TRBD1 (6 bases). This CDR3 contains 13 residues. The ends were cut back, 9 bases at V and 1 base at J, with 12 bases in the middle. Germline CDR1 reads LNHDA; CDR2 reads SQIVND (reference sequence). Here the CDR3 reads CASRQDGNTEAFF. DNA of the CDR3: TGTGCCAGCAGACAGGATGGGAACACTGAAGCTTTCTTT. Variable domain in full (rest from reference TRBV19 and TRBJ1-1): DGGITQSPKYLFRKEGQNVTLSCEQNLNHDAMYWYRQDPGQGLRLIYYSQIVNDFQKGDIAEGYSVSREKKESFPLTVTSAQKNPTAFYLCASRQDGNTEAFFGQGTRLTVV.

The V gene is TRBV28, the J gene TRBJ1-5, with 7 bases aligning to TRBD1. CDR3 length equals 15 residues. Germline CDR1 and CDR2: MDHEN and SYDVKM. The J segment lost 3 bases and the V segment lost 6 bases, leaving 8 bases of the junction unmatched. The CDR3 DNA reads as TGTGCCAGCAGCCCACGAAGGGGGCTCAATCAGCCCCAGCATTTT. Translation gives CASSPRRGLNQPQHF.

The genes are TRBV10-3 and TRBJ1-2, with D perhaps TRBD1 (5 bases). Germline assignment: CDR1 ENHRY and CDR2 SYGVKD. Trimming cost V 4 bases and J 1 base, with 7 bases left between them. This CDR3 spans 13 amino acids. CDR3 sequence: CAISAGGNYGYTF. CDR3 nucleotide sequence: TGTGCCATCAGTGCCGGGGGTAACTATGGCTACACCTTC.

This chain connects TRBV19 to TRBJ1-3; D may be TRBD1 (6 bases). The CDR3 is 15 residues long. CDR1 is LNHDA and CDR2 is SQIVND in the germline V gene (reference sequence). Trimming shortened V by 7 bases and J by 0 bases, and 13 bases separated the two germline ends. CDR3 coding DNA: TGTGCCAGTACCCCGGACAGAAACTCTGGAAACACCATATATTTT. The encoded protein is CASTPDRNSGNTIYF.

The CDR3 spells CASSSRLAGESTDTQYF. The DNA of the CDR3 is TGTGCCAGCAGTTCCCGACTAGCGGGGGAAAGCACAGATACGCAGTATTTT. This chain joins TRBV27 and TRBJ2-3, with 12 bases that match TRBD2. Trimming cost V 4 bases and J 0 bases; bases outside gene matches: 5. The CDR3 runs to 17 residues. In germline, CDR1 is MNHEY, CDR2 SMNVEV (reference sequence).